This is a list of T cell receptor beta chains from one sample in a study of cytomegalovirus exposure and HLA in healthy donors. The table came from immunoSEQ multiplex PCR; TCRdb's copy has only in-frame clones and leaves some out. The table has about 59,000 clones, 65% to 75% seen once. Sequenced input: PBMCs. The receptors originated from a man younger than 45 in good health and CMV-seropositive. CDR3s include the opening cysteine and the closing phenylalanine or tryptophan. A D gene is named only where the DNA matches it firmly. A clone size is listed for some rows: how often the clone was seen (once, few, many), or a class if it is expanded.

TRBJ1-1	-	TRBV15	-	TGTGCCACCAGCAGAGATCGACAGAGATGGCAGACCGGGTTC	CATSRDRQRWQTGF
TRBJ2-7	-	TRBV5-4	-	TGTGCCAGCAGCGCGACTCCCGGAGGCCCCTACGAGCAGTACTTC	CASSATPGGPYEQYF
TRBJ2-5	-	TRBV15	TRBD1	TGTGCCACCAGCAGACCGTCCGACAGGGGGCCCGAAACCCCTCAAGAGACCCAGTACTTC	CATSRPSDRGPETPQETQYF
TRBJ2-1	-	TRBV9	TRBD2	TGTGCCAGCAGCGTAAGGGCAAGCGGGGGTTCCTACAATGAGCAGTTCTTC	CASSVRASGGSYNEQFF
TRBJ2-5	-	TRBV5-8	-	TGTGCCAGCAGCCACCGGGATAAACGGATAGAGACCCAGTACTTC	CASSHRDKRIETQYF
TRBJ2-7	-	TRBV4-2	TRBD1	TGTGCCAGCAGCCTGTCCGGGACAGGGTCCTACGAGCAGTACTTC	CASSLSGTGSYEQYF
TRBJ2-1	-	TRBV5-6	TRBD1	TGTGCCAGCAGCCAGGACAGGGTTACTGATGAGCAGTTCTTC	CASSQDRVTDEQFF
TRBJ2-3	-	TRBV6-4	-	TGTGCCAGCAGTGACTCGAGGGGGGGGACAGATACGCAGTATTTT	CASSDSRGGTDTQYF
TRBJ1-6	-	TRBV28	TRBD1	TGTGCCAGCAGTTTAGGGTACGGGACAGGTCTAAATTCACCCCTCCACTTT	CASSLGYGTGLNSPLHF
TRBJ2-7	few	TRBV5-1	-	TGCGCCAGCAGCGAGGACAGTCCATCCTACGAGCAGTACTTC	CASSEDSPSYEQYF
TRBJ1-4	-	TRBV10-3	-	TGTGCCATCAGTGGGAGCAGGGCCAGCGTACCGAATGAAAAACTGTTTTTT	CAISGSRASVPNEKLFF
TRBJ1-1	-	TRBV13	-	TGTGCCAGCAGCCAACGGGAGGGGAGGGGTGAAGCTTTCTTT	CASSQREGRGEAFF
TRBJ1-2	once	TRBV27	-	TGTGCCAGCAGTTTAAGCACCGGGACTAACTATGGCTACACCTTC	CASSLSTGTNYGYTF
TRBJ2-7	-	TRBV6-1	-	TGTGCCAGCAGTCGGGGCGGGGAGGGGGATTACGAGCAGTACTTC	CASSRGGEGDYEQYF
TRBJ1-1	-	TRBV4-2	-	TGTGCCAGCAGCCTGGGGAGGGGGAACACTGAAGCTTTCTTT	CASSLGRGNTEAFF
TRBJ1-1	-	TRBV20-1	TRBD1	TGCAGTGGGCACAGGGGCGCTGAAGCTTTCTTT	CSGHRGAEAFF
TRBJ2-3	-	TRBV30	-	TGTGCCTGGGGGACTCCAAACACAGATACGCAGTATTTT	CAWGTPNTDTQYF